This TCR beta chain appears in the sequencing data of a study of vaccination effects on CD4 cells after COVID-19. TCRdb keeps only in-frame clones here, not all; method: immunoSEQ multiplex PCR. In the table there are fewer than 90,000 clones, about 69% of which are singletons. This clone has a single count. Its cognate antigen is unknown. Peptide-pool stimulation followed by sequencing identified expanded antigen-specific CD4+ clonotypes in the ViraFEST assay. Following culture for nine to ten days, CD4+ T cells were isolated. The person's infection with SARS-CoV-2, confirmed by PCR, took place between March and December 2020. Looked up from germline, CDR1 is SGHDN and CDR2 is FVKESK. The CDR3 is 17 residues long. Trimming took 5 bases from V and 2 from J, leaving 22 bases between them.

The receptor comes from a human donor who had a prior SARS-CoV-2 infection. This material consisted of CD4+ T cells from PBMCs cultured with HIV peptides, taken before COVID-19 vaccination. Subset in this sample: HIV-1 Nef peptide pool negative control/reference culture. V is TRBV14 and J is TRBJ2-7, with D perhaps matching TRBD1 or TRBD2 (5 bases each). CDR3 amino acids: CASSKGPGTETTYEQYF. CDR3 sequence (DNA): TGTGCCAGCAGCAAAGGACCCGGGACGGAGACCACCTACGAGCAGTACTTC.